Listed below are T cell receptor beta chains from one sample, sequenced in a study of OX40 agonist ivuxolimab in advanced cancers. Measured with immunoSEQ multiplex PCR; TCRdb has only the in-frame clones, and not every one. The data contain 29,000 or so clones, 80% to 95% of them singletons. This sample comprised CD4+ or CD8+ T cells sorted from blood, obtained in a trial of the OX40 agonist ivuxolimab. All receptors come from an adult with an advanced solid tumor such as melanoma, head and neck, liver or kidney cancer. The CDR3 runs from the conserved cysteine through the conserved F or W. D genes are given only for firm matches. A clone size is listed for some rows: how often the clone was seen (once, few, many), or a class if it is expanded.

v_call	j_call	clone_size	d_call	cdr3_nt	cdr3_aa
TRBV30	TRBJ1-2	once	-	TGTGCCTGGAGTGTCCTCTATGGCTACACCTTC	CAWSVLYGYTF
TRBV11-1	TRBJ1-1	-	-	TGTGCCAGCAGCTTACGTCTTAAGGGTGAAGCTTTCTTT	CASSLRLKGEAFF
TRBV11-3	TRBJ2-5	-	-	TGTGCCAGCAGCTTAGAACAGGCAGAGACCCAGTACTTC	CASSLEQAETQYF
TRBV19	TRBJ1-6	-	-	TGTGCCAGTCAACCGGGCCTCCATTCACCCCTCCACTTT	CASQPGLHSPLHF
TRBV19	TRBJ2-6	-	-	TGTGCCAGCGGCTCGGGCTTCTCTGGGGCCAACGTCCTGACTTTC	CASGSGFSGANVLTF
TRBV27	TRBJ1-1	once	-	TGTGCCAGCAGTTTATTCTGGGGCGGGAGTGAAGCTTTCTTT	CASSLFWGGSEAFF
TRBV6-1	TRBJ2-2	-	TRBD1	TGTGCCAGCAGTCCTTGGACAGGGATCACCGGGGAGCTGTTTTTT	CASSPWTGITGELFF
TRBV5-5	TRBJ1-6	-	-	TGTGCCAGCAGCTTTCCGGGGCAGGAGGCCGGTACACCCCTCCACTTT	CASSFPGQEAGTPLHF
TRBV6-1	TRBJ1-1	-	-	TGTGCCAGCAGTGAAGCGCACAGCTGGGTGAACACTGAAGCTTTCTTT	CASSEAHSWVNTEAFF
TRBV27	TRBJ2-5	-	TRBD2	TGTGCCAGCAGTTTAAACGGGAGGGCCCAAGAGACCCAGTACTTC	CASSLNGRAQETQYF
TRBV11-2	TRBJ1-5	-	-	TGTGCCAGCAGCCCATTCGATGGAAGCAATCAGCCCCAGCATTTT	CASSPFDGSNQPQHF
TRBV25-1	TRBJ2-2	-	TRBD2	TGTGCCAGCAGTGAATCTTTAGCGGGATCGAACGGGGAGCTGTTTTTT	CASSESLAGSNGELFF
TRBV30	TRBJ1-1	-	-	TGTGCCTGGAGTGTAAAGTCCGGGGGCCGGGCTGAAGCTTTCTTT	CAWSVKSGGRAEAFF
TRBV6-5	TRBJ2-7	-	TRBD2	TGTGCCAGCAGCGTCTTACTAGCGGGAGGATACGAGCAGTACTTC	CASSVLLAGGYEQYF
TRBV30	TRBJ1-1	-	TRBD1	TGTGCCTGGAGTGTACCGGACAGGATGGGCACTGAAGCTTTCTTT	CAWSVPDRMGTEAFF
TRBV27	TRBJ2-2	-	-	TGTGCCAGCAGTTTGGGGCCCACGACCGGGGAGCTGTTTTTT	CASSLGPTTGELFF
TRBV4-3	TRBJ1-2	-	-	TGCGCCAGCAGCCAAGATATTGAGGACTTCTATGGCTACACCTTC	CASSQDIEDFYGYTF
TRBV7-9	TRBJ2-3	-	TRBD2	TGTGCCAGCAGCTCTGGACTAGCGGGGGGCCGCACAGATACGCAGTATTTT	CASSSGLAGGRTDTQYF
TRBV25-1	TRBJ2-3	-	TRBD2	TGTGCCAGCAGTGAACGTCAGACTAGCGGGGGGAACACAGATACGCAGTATTTT	CASSERQTSGGNTDTQYF
TRBV6-6	TRBJ1-1	-	-	TGTGCCAGCACCCTTCAGGGGCTTGGGGCTTTCTTT	CASTLQGLGAFF